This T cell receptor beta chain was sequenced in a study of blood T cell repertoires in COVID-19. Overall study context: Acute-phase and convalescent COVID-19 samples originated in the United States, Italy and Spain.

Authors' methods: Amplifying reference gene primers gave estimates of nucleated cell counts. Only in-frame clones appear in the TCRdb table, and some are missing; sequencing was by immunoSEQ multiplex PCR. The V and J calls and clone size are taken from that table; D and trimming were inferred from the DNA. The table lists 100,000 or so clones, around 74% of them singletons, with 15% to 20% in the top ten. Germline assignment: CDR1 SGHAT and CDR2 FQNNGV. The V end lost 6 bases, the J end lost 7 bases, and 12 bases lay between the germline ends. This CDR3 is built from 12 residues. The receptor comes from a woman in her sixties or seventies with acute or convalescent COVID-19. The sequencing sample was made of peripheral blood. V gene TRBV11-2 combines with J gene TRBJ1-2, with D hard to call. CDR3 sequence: CASSLTGRGYTF. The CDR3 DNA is TGTGCCAGCAGTCTGACGGGTCGTGGCTACACCTTC.